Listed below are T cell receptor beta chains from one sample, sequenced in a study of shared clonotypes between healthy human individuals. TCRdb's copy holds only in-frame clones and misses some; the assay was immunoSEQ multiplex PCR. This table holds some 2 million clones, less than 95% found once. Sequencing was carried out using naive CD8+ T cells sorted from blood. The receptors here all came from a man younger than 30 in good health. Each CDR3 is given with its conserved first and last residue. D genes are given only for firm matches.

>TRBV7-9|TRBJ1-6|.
CASSGNSPLHF
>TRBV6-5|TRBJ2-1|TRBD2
CASTPWREVMNEQFF
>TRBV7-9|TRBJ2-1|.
CASSLGKGGDSYNEQFF
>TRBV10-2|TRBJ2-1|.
CASSDGADEQFF
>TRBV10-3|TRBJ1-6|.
CAISEGRFDSPLHF
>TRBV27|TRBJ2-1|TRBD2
CASNPSGGYNEQFF
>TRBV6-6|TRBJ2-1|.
CASRWGLDEQFF
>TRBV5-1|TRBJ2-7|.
CASSLEGYTYEQYF
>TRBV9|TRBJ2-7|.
CASSEGGTSYEQYF
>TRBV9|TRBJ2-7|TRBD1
CASSPDRGDEQYF
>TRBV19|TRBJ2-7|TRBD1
CASSIGTGGSYEQYF
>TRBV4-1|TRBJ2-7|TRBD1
CASSQVQGAGYEQYF
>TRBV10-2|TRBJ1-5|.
CASRDLTGGQPQHF
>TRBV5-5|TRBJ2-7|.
CASSLAGSGSYEQYF
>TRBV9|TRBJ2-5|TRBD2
CASSPSGRPQETQYF
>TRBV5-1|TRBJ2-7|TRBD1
CASSYGQGYEQYF
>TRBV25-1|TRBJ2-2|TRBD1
CASTGGAGTGELFF
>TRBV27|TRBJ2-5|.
CAKTRVGETQYF
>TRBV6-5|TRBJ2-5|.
CASRALDQETQYF
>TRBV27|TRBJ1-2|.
CASSLSPTGNYGYTF
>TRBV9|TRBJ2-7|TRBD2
CASSPGGVEQYF
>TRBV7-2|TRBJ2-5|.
CASSLWGSPGETQYF
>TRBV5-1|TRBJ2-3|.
CASSPSGGASDTQYF
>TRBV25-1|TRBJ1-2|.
CASSDPSAGDYYGYTF
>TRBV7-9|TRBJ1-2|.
CASSSTLGLPNYGYTF
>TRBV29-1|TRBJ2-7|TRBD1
CSVGDSLYEQYF
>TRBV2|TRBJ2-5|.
CASSSPWDDRAGDQETQYF
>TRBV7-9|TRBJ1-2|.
CASSSSWGAAEYGYTF
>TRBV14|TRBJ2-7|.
CASSQAHYEQYF
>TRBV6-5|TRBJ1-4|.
CASSWGIATNEKLFF
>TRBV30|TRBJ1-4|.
CAWGEGSTHTF
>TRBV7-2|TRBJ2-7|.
CASSLGGSSSYEQYF
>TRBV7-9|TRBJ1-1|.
CASNPPGTEAFF
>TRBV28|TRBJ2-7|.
CASRIGPEDYEQYF
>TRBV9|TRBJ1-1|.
CASSAQGQDTEAFF
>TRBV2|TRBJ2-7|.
CASSGEGVSYEQYF
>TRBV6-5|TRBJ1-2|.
CASSPLPFYGYTF
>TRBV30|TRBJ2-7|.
CAWTPSWDTSSYEQYF
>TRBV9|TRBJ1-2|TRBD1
CASSVNTGGYYGYTF
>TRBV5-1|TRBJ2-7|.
CASSLASGTNYEQYF
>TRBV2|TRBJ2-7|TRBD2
CASSGEGDEQYF
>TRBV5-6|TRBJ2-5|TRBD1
CASTQGAQETQYF
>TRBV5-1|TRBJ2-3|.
CASSLGSASTDTQYF
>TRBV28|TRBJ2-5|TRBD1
CASSPRDRGQETQYF
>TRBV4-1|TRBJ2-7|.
CASSHRTDSYEQYF
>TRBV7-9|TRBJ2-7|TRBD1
CASSPGTGGYEQYF
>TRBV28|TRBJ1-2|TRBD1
CATNEQVWRTGVNYGYTF
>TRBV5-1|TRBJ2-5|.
CASSSVAAHQETQYF
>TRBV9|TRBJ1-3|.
CASSVGQGNGNTIYF
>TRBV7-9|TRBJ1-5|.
CASSLVGQGGGPQHF